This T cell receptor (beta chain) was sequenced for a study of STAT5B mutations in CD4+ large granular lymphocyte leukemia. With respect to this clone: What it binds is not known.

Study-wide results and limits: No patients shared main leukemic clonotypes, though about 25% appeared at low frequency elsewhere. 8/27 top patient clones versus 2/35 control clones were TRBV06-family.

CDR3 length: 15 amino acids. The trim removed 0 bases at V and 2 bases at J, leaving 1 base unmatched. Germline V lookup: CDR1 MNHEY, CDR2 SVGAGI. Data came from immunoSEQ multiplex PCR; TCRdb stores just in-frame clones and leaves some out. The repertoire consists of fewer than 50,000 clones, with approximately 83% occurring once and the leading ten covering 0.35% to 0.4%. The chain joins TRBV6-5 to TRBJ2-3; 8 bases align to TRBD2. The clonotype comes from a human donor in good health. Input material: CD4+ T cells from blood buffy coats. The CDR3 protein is CASSYSRGVTDTQYF. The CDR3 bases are TGTGCCAGCAGTTACTCGCGGGGGGTCACAGATACGCAGTATTTT.